One T cell receptor beta chain is described in this entry. The antigen is undetermined. These data are taken from a study of regulatory T cells in long-lasting Graves disease. General observations from the study: Patients with persistent Graves' had lower TCR diversity than newly diagnosed patients. The study found persistent patients shared more public clonotypes (roughly 3,000) than new patients (approximately 970).

Library construction for TCR beta used iRepertoire HTBI primers and Arm-PCR of CDR3 regions. Under the authors' procedure: The samples included around 65 TRBV and roughly 14 TRBJ segments. Each CDR3 protein is one row after TCRdb ran MiXCR on the multiplex PCR reads. The V and J calls come from TCRdb's annotation, not from the publication. The sample lists roughly 450,000 distinct CDR3 sequences; around 24% were seen once. Time point of the sample: persistent/refractory GD, antithyroid drugs over 5 years with positive TRAb. PBMC-derived RNA was used for the TCR library. Sequencing was performed on peripheral blood mononuclear cells (PBMCs), taken when the disease was refractory, from a patient treated with antithyroid drugs. The receptor was derived from a female donor with Graves disease.

CDR3: CSVGRDSGGNTIYF. DNA for the CDR3: TGCAGCGTTGGCAGGGACTCCGGTGGAAACACCATATATTTT. The genes are TRBV29-1 and TRBJ1-3; TRBD1 is a possible D gene (5 bases). The CDR3 consists of 14 residues. Deletions cut 4 bases from V and 3 bases from J, with 13 bases between. CDR1 and CDR2 from the germline V gene are SQVTM and ANQGSEA.